This entry concerns a single T cell receptor (beta chain). This entry belongs to a study of OX40 agonist ivuxolimab in advanced cancers. Produced via immunoSEQ multiplex PCR; TCRdb's table is partial and in-frame only. The top ten hold less than 8% of the sample, which has 65,000 to 95,000 clones, around nine tenths seen once. This material consisted of CD4+ or CD8+ T cells sorted from blood, taken in a trial of the OX40 agonist ivuxolimab. The receptor was derived from an adult with an advanced solid tumor such as melanoma, head and neck, liver or kidney cancer.

The DNA of the CDR3 is TGTGCCAGCAGTGAAGCGGCGGCTCTCACAGATACGCAGTATTTT. It is translated as CASSEAAALTDTQYF. The chain is built from TRBV6-1 and TRBJ2-3, with D uncertain. V lost 0 bases to trimming and J lost 2 bases, with 9 bases between them. Germline V gene lookup returns CDR1 MNHNS and CDR2 SASEGT. The CDR3 has 15 residues.